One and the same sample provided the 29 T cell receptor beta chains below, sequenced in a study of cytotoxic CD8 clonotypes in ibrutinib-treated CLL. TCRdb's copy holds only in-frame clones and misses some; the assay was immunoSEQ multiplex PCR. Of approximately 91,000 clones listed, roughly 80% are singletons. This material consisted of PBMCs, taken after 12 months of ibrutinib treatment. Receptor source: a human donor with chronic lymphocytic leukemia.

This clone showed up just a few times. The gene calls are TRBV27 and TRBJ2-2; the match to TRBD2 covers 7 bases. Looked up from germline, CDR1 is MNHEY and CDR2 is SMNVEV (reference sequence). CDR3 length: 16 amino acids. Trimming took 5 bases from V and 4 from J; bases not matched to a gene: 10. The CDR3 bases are TGTGCCAGCAGTCCTATGGGGGGGAGCGGCACCGGGGAGCTGTTTTTT. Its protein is CASSPMGGSGTGELFF.

The CDR3 here is CASSLGRWGGTDTQYF. DNA for the CDR3: TGTGCCAGCAGTTTGGGGAGGTGGGGGGGCACAGATACGCAGTATTTT. The chain links TRBV27 to TRBJ2-3; D might be TRBD2 (6 bases). Trimming stripped 3 bases from V and 1 base from J, with 14 bases between. This CDR3 comprises 16 residues. The germline CDR1 and CDR2 sequences are MNHEY and SMNVEV (reference sequence).

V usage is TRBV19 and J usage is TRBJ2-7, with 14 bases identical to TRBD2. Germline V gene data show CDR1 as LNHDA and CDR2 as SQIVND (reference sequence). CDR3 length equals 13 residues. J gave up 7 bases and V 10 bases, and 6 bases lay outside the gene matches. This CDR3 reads CATSGTSGSEQYF. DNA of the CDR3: TGTGCCACCTCAGGGACTAGCGGGAGTGAGCAGTACTTC.

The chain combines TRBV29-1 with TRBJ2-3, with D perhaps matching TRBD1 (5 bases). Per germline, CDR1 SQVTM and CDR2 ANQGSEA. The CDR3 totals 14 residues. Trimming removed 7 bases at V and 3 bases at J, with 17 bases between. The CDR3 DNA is TGCAGCGGTAACTCCAGGGTAGGGACAGATACGCAGTATTTT. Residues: CSGNSRVGTDTQYF.

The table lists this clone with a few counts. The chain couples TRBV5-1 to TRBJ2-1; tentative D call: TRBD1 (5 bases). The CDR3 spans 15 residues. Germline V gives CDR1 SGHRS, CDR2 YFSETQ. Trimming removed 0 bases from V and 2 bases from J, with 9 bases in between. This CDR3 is CASSLGGGPYNEQFF. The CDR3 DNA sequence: TGCGCCAGCAGCTTGGGGGGCGGACCCTACAATGAGCAGTTCTTC.

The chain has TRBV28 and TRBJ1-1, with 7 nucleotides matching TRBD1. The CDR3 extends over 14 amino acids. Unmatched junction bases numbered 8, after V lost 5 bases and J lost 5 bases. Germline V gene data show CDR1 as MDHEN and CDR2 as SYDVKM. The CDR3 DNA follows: TGTGCCAGCAGTCCCCCCACAGGGGTTACTGAAGCTTTCTTT. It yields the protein CASSPPTGVTEAFF.

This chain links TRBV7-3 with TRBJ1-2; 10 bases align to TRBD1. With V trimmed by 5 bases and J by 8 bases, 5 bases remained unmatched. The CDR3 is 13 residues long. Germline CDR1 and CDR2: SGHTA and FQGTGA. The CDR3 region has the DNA TGTGCCAGCAGCACCGGGACAGGGGACGGCTACACCTTC. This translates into CASSTGTGDGYTF.

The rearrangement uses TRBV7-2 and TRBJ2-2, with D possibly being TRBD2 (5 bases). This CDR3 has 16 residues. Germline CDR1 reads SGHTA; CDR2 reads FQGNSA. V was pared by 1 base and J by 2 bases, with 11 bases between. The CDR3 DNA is TGTGCCAGCAGCTTAGTGTGGCTAGCCAACACCGGGGAGCTGTTTTTT. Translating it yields CASSLVWLANTGELFF.

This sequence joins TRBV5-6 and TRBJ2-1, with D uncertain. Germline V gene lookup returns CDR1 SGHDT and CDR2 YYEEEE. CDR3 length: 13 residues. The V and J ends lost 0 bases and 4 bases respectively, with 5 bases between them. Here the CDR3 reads CASSLVGYNEQFF. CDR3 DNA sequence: TGTGCCAGCAGCTTGGTTGGTTACAATGAGCAGTTCTTC.

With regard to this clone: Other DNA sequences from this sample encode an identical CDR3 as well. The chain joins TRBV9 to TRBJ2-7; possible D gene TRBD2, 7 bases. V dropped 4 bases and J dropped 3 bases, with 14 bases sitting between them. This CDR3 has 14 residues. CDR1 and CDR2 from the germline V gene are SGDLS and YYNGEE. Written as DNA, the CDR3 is TGTGCCAGCAGCCCCCGGGGAGGGGGCTACGAGCAGTACTTC. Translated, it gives CASSPRGGGYEQYF.

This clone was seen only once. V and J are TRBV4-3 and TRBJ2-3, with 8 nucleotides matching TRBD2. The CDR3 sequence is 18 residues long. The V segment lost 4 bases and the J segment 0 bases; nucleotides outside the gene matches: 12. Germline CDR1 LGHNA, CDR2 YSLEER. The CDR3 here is CASSPGAGGGISTDTQYF. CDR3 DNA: TGCGCCAGCAGCCCAGGTGCGGGCGGGGGGATCAGCACAGATACGCAGTATTTT.

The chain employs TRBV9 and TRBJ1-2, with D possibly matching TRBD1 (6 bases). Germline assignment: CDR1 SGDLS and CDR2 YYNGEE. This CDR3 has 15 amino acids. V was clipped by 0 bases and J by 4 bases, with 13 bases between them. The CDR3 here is CASSVEGGPGYGYTF. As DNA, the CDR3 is TGTGCCAGCAGCGTAGAAGGGGGGCCTGGCTATGGCTACACCTTC.

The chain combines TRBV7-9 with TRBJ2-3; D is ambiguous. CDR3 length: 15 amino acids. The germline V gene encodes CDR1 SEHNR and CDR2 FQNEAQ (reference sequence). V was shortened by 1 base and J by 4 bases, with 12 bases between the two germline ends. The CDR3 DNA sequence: TGTGCCAGCAGCTTAGGGATTACAGCTCCAGATACGCAGTATTTT. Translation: CASSLGITAPDTQYF.

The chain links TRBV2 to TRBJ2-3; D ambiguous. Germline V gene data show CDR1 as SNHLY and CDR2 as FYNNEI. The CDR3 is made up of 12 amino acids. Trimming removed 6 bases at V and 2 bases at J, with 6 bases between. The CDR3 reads CASSPNTDTQYF. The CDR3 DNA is TGTGCCAGCAGCCCAAACACAGATACGCAGTATTTT.

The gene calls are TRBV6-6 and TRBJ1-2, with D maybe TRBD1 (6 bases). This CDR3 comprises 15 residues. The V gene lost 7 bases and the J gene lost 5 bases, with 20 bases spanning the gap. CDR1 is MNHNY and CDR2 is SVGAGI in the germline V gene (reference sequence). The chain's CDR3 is CASTWSRGPGYGYTF. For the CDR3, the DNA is TGTGCCAGCACCTGGTCGCGGGGGCCGGGGTATGGCTACACCTTC.

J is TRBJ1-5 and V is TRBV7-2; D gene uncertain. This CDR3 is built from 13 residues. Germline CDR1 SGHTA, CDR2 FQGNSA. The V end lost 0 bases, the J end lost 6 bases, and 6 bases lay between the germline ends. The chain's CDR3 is CASSLAPPQPQHF. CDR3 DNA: TGTGCCAGCAGCTTAGCCCCACCTCAGCCCCAGCATTTT.

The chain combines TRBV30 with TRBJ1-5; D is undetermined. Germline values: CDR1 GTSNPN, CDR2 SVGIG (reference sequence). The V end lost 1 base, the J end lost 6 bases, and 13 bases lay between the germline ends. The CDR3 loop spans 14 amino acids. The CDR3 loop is CAWSGPAVSQPQHF. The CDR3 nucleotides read TGTGCCTGGAGTGGCCCGGCGGTCTCTCAGCCCCAGCATTTT. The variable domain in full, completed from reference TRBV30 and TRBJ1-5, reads SQTIHQWPATLVQPVGSPLSLECTVEGTSNPNLYWYRQAAGRGLQLLFYSVGIGQISSEVPQNLSASRPQDRQFILSSKKLLLSDSGFYLCAWSGPAVSQPQHFGDGTRLSIL.

The CDR3 loop reads CASSQTRTDTQYF. CDR3 nucleotides: TGCGCCAGCAGCCAAACGAGGACAGATACGCAGTATTTT. The chain carries TRBV4-1 and TRBJ2-3; unclear D gene. Trimming stripped 2 bases from V and 3 bases from J, with 6 bases between. The CDR3 length is 13 residues. Germline V lookup: CDR1 MGHRA, CDR2 YSYEKL.

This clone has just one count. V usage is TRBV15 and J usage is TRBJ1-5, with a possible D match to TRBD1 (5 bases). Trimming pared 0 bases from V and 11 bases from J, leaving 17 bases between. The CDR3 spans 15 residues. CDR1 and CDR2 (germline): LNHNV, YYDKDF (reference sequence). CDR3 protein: CATSREGDSNGAQHF. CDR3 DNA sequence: TGTGCCACCAGCAGAGAAGGGGACTCTAACGGGGCCCAGCATTTT.

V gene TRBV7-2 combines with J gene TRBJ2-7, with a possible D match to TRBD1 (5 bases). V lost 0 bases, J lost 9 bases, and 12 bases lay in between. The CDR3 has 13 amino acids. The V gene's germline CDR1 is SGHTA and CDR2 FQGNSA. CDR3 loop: CASSLAARVLQYF. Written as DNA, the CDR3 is TGTGCCAGCAGCTTAGCGGCCAGGGTTTTGCAGTACTTC.

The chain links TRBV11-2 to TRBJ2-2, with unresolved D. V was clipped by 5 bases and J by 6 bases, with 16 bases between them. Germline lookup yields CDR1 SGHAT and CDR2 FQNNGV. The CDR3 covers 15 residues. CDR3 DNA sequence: TGTGCCAGCAGCCCCCTCGCGTCCGCTGCCGGGGAGCTGTTTTTT. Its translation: CASSPLASAAGELFF.

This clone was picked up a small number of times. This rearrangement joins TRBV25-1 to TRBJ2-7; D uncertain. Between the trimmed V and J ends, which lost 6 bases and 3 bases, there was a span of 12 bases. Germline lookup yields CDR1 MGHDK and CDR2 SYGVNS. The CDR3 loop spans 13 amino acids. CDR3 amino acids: CASRGWDYYEQYF. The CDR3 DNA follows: TGTGCCAGCAGGGGCTGGGATTACTACGAGCAGTACTTC.

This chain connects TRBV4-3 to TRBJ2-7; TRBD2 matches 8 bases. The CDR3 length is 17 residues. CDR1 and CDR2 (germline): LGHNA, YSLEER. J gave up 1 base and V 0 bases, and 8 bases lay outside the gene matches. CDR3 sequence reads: CASSQDAGGSSSYEQYF. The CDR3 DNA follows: TGCGCCAGCAGCCAAGATGCGGGGGGCTCGAGTTCCTACGAGCAGTACTTC.

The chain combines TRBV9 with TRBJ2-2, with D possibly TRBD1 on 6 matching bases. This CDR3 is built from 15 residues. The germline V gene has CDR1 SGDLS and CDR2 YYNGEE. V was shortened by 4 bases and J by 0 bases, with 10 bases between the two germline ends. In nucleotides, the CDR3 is TGTGCCAGCAGCCCGGGACATACGAACACCGGGGAGCTGTTTTTT. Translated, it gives CASSPGHTNTGELFF.

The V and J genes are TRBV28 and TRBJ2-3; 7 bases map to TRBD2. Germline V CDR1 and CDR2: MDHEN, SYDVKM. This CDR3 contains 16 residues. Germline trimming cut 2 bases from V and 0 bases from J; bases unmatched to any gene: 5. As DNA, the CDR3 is TGTGCCAGCAGTTTAGGGCTAGCGGCCAGCACAGATACGCAGTATTTT. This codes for CASSLGLAASTDTQYF.

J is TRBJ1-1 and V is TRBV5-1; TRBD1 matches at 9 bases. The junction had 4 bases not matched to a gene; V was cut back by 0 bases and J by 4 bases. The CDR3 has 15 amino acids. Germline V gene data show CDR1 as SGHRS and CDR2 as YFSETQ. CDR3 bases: TGCGCCAGCAGCTTGGGGGACAGGGCTCTCACTGAAGCTTTCTTT. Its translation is CASSLGDRALTEAFF.

The CDR3 spells CASGGLANEKLFF. The DNA for the CDR3 is TGTGCCAGCGGGGGGTTAGCTAATGAAAAACTGTTTTTT. The V call is TRBV7-6, the J call TRBJ1-4; possibly TRBD1 for D (5 bases). This CDR3 spans 13 amino acids. Germline V gene data show CDR1 as SGHVS and CDR2 as FNYEAQ. V lost 8 bases and J 3 bases, leaving 10 bases between the germline ends.

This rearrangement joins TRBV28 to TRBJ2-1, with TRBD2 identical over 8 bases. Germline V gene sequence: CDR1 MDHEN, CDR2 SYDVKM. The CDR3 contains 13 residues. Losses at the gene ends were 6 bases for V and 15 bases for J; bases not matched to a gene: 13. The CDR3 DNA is TGTGCCAGCAGCCCCGCCGGGACTAGATTTCTGTTCTTC. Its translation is CASSPAGTRFLFF. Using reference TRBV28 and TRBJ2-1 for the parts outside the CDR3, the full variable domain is DVKVTQSSRYLVKRTGEKVFLECVQDMDHENMFWYRQDPGLGLRLIYFSYDVKMKEKGDIPEGYSVSREKKERFSLILESASTNQTSMYLCASSPAGTRFLFFGPGTRLTVL.

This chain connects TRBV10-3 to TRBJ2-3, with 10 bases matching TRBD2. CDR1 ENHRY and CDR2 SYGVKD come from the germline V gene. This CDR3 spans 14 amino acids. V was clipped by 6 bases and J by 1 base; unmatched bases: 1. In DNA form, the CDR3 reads TGTGCCATCAGCGGGACTAGCGGCACAGATACGCAGTATTTT. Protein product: CAISGTSGTDTQYF.